The source of this T cell receptor beta chain is a study of tumor and adjacent non-tumor tissue in lung cancer (dated by TCRdb to the late 2010s). With regard to the full study: Of the cohort, about a dozen patients had adenocarcinoma, 2 had squamous cell carcinoma and 1 had small cell lung cancer. Among the approximately 15 patients, ages ranged from about 30 to 85 years, roughly 10 were men and 5 were women, and disease was TNM stage I to III. A total of 95 million to 150 million productive TCRbeta reads were generated by sequencing, corresponding to an average of roughly 4 million reads per sample. The study compared bulk TCRbeta repertoires from lung tumor tissue and matched distant non-tumor lung tissue of under 16 lung cancer patients. TCRbeta CDR3 sequencing was performed on 30 to 35 paired specimens, with one tumor sample and one normal lung sample collected per patient.

What the authors observed across the whole study: The top 100 clones made up a significantly larger cumulative share of the repertoire in normal lung than in tumor tissue. Because peripheral blood was not sequenced, the blood TCRbeta repertoires of the lung cancer patients in the study went unexamined. Significantly higher TCR diversity (inverse Simpson) was observed in tumor tissue than in normal lung tissue (approximately 400 vs 170, P = 0.0075, Mann-Whitney U test). The cohort had only about 16 patients, and the authors noted that larger samples and more detailed clinical data are needed. Neither the sequencing platform nor unique molecular identifiers are named or mentioned anywhere in the methods. Younger patients had significantly higher TCR diversity, and higher tumor TCR diversity was associated with shorter overall and disease-free survival.

RNA was isolated from bulk, unsorted tissue, and RNA quality was assessed with a NanoDrop ND-1000 and an Agilent 2100. The donors were newly diagnosed lung cancer patients admitted for thoracic surgery in China from August to November 2014 who had not received prior chemotherapy. Patients who had received previous radiotherapy or chemotherapy, or who had another concurrent cancer, were excluded from the study. Pieces of surgical tissue measuring roughly 1-2 cm3 were kept in RNAlater solution and stored at -80 degrees C until use. Library creation used multiplex PCR. Sequencing was performed on an Illumina HiSeq 2500. Following protocols modified from ARM-PCR, the researchers constructed TCRbeta libraries through three rounds of nested PCR with primers (Table S4). PCR products of 200-500 bp were gel-excised and purified with the QIAquick gel extraction kit before sequencing. In the paper's pipeline: Reads were cleaned using Trimmomatic, were merged into complete CDR3 sequences using FLASH, and were assigned to V(D)J germline segments using MiTCR. Clonal diversity was computed as the inverse Simpson's index with VDJtools. A read counted as productive if the sequence was in-frame and lacked a premature stop codon. TCRdb took the public reads, trimmed them with fastp at Q25, ran MiXCR for clone calling and kept in-frame beta chains. Every distinct CDR3 protein forms one entry, paired with its most common genes and DNA. The authors' filters were not applied to this entry. The sample table holds 65,000 to 75,000 distinct CDR3 sequences, of which around four fifths were seen once. Of the sample, 28% is held by the ten largest clones.

This clonotype was seen only a few times. What antigen it recognizes has not been identified. Base-call qualities are not available, and no considerably larger clone is one nucleotide away. Sequences were obtained from lung tumor tissue. This TCR came from a man aged 60-69 years with non-small cell lung cancer.

The DNA sequence is as follows: TGCGCCAGCGTTACTGGGACTAGTCATAGCCAAGAGACCCAGTACTTC. This translates into CASVTGTSHSQETQYF. The rearranged chain carries TRBV5-1 and TRBJ2-5; 8 central bases correspond to TRBD2. From the cysteine up to the phenylalanine, the CDR3 has a length of 16 residues. The sequence is cut down to CDR3 DNA, 48 bases in frame from base 1. Based on the germline V gene, the CDR1 and CDR2 sequences are SGHRS and YFSETQ. Trimming removed 7 bases from V and 1 base from J; the gene matches leave 12 bases unexplained.